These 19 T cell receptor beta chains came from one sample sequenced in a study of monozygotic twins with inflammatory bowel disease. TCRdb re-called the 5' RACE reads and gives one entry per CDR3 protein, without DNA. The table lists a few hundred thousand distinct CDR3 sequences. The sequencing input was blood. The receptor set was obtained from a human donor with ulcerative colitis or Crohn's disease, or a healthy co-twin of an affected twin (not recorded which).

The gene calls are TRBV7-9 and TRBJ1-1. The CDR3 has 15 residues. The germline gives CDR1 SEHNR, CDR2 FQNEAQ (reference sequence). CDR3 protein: CASSYTAAVMTEAFF.

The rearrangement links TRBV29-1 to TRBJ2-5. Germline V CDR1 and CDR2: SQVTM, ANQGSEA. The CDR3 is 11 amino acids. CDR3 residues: CSVMGQETQYF.

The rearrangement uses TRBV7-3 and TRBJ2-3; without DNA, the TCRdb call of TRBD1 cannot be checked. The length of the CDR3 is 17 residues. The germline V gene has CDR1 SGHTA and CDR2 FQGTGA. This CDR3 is CASSPRGQGASTDTQYF. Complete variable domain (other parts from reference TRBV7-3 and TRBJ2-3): GAGVSQTPSNKVTEKGKYVELRCDPISGHTALYWYRQSLGQGPEFLIYFQGTGAADDSGLPNDRFFAVRPEGSVSTLKIQRTERGDSAVYLCASSPRGQGASTDTQYFGPGTRLTVL.

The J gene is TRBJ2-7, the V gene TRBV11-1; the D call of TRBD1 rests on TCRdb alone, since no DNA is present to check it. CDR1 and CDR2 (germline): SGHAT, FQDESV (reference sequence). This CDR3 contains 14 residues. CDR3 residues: CASSPSTGSYEQYF.

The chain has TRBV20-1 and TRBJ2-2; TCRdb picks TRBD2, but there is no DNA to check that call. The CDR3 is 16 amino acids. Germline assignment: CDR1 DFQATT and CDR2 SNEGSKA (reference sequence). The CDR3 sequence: CSAKDFKRGGTGELFF.

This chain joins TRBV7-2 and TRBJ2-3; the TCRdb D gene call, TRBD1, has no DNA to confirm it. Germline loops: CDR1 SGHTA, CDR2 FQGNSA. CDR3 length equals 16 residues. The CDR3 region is CASSFMGGLITDTQYF.

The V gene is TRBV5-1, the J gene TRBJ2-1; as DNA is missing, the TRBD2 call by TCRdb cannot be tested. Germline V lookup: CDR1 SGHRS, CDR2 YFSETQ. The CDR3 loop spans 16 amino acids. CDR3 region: CASSFEGHISYNEQFF. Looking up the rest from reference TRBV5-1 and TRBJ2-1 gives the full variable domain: KAGVTQTPRYLIKTRGQQVTLSCSPISGHRSVSWYQQTPGQGLQFLFEYFSETQRNKGNFPGRFSGRQFSNSRSEMNVSTLELGDSALYLCASSFEGHISYNEQFFGPGTRLTVL.

CDR3 amino acids: CASSSLQGNEQFF. The rearrangement links TRBV27 to TRBJ2-1; the TCRdb call, TRBD1, lacks DNA for checking. Germline CDR1 and CDR2: MNHEY and SMNVEV (reference sequence). The CDR3 covers 13 residues.

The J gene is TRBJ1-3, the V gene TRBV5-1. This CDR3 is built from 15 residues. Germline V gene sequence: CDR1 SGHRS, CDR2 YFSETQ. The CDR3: CASSFGQVSGNTIYF.

The CDR3 loop reads CASSQELATVVRQYF. The rearrangement joins TRBV4-3 to TRBJ2-7. Per the germline V gene, CDR1 is LGHNA and CDR2 is YSLEER. The CDR3 extends over 15 amino acids.

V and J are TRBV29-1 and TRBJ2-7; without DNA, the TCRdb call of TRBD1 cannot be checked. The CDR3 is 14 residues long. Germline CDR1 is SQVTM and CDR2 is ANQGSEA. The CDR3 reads CSVVDPTDSYEQYF.

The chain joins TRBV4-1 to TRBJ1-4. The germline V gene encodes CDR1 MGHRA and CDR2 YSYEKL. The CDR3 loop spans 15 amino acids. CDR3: CASSQEGSLGEKLFF.

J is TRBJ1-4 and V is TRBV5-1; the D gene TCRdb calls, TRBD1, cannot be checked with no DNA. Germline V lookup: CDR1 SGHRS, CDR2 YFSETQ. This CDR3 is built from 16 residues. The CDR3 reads CASSLSSFGTAEKLFF.

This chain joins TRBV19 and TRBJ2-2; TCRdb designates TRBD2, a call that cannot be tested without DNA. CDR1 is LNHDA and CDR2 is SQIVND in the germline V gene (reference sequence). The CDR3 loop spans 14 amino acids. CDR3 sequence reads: CASSIGGPPGELFF.

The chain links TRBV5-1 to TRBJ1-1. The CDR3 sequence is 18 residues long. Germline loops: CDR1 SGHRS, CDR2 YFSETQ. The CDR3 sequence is CASSLEGDSIRVNTEAFF.

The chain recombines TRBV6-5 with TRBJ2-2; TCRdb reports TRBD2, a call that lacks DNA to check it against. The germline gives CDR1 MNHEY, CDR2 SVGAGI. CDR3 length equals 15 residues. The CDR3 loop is CASSYTTSYTGELFF.

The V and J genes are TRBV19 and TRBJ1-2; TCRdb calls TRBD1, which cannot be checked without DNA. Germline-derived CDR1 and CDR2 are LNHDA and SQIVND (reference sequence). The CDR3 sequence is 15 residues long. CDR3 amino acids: CASSIVYPAGYGYTF.

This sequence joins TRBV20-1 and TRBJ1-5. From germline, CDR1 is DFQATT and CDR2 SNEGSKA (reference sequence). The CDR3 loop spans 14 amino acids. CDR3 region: CSALSGLSDQPQHF.

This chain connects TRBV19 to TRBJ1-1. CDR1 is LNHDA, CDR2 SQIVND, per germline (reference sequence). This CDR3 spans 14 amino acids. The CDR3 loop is CASSLGNFNTEAFF.